Listed below are T cell receptor beta chains from one sample, sequenced in a study of OX40 agonist ivuxolimab in advanced cancers. The repertoire was sequenced with immunoSEQ multiplex PCR; TCRdb's copy has only in-frame clones and lacks some. The sample consists of approximately 90,000 clones, approximately 92% of them appearing once. This specimen consisted of CD4+ or CD8+ T cells sorted from blood, obtained in a trial of the OX40 agonist ivuxolimab. The origin of the receptors is an adult with an advanced solid tumor such as melanoma, head and neck, liver or kidney cancer. CDR3s include the opening cysteine and the closing phenylalanine or tryptophan. The D gene is left open where the match is weak. Expanded clones get a size class; other rows say once, few or many, or leave the size out.

d_gene	v_gene	abundance	j_gene	CDR3nt	CDR3aa
TRBD2	TRBV7-9	few	TRBJ2-7	TGTGCCAGCGCAACCTTCGGGACTAGCAACGAGCAGTACTTC	CASATFGTSNEQYF
NA	TRBV5-4	NA	TRBJ1-2	TGTGCCAGCAGCCGTATCGGGTCGTCAGGGCAGGGCTACACCTTC	CASSRIGSSGQGYTF
NA	TRBV7-8	few	TRBJ1-5	TGTGCCAGCAGCTTATCGGGGTATACTAGCAATCAGCCCCAGCATTTT	CASSLSGYTSNQPQHF
NA	TRBV7-9	NA	TRBJ1-2	TGTGCCAGCAGCTCCCGACAGGACGACTATGGCTACACCTTC	CASSSRQDDYGYTF
TRBD1	TRBV2	NA	TRBJ1-1	TGTGCCAGCAGTGAAAGGGCAGGGGGCTTTTTTAACACTGAAGCTTTCTTT	CASSERAGGFFNTEAFF
NA	TRBV28	NA	TRBJ1-5	TGTGCCAGCAGTCAAGCTAGGACAGTCAATCAGCCCCAGCATTTT	CASSQARTVNQPQHF
NA	TRBV7-9	NA	TRBJ1-2	TGTGCCAGCAGCTTAGTACAGGCTAAGAACTATGGCTACACCTTC	CASSLVQAKNYGYTF
NA	TRBV7-2	NA	TRBJ1-1	TGTGCCAGCAGCTCCACCCGGGAGAGGGAAGCTTTCTTT	CASSSTREREAFF
TRBD2	TRBV19	NA	TRBJ2-1	TGTGCCAGTCGGACTATAAAGAGACTAGCGGGGGCCGGAGGCTCCTACAATGAGCAGTTCTTC	CASRTIKRLAGAGGSYNEQFF
TRBD1	TRBV15	NA	TRBJ2-3	TGTGCCACCAGGGACGACAGGGGTCCTAGCACAGATACGCAGTATTTT	CATRDDRGPSTDTQYF
TRBD2	TRBV28	NA	TRBJ2-1	TGTGCCAGCAGTTTCCCATCCGCGGGAGGGGGTGAGCAGTTCTTC	CASSFPSAGGGEQFF
NA	TRBV18	NA	TRBJ1-2	TGTGCCAGCTCACCACCGTTCCCCGAAAACGGCTACACCTTC	CASSPPFPENGYTF
NA	TRBV6-1	NA	TRBJ1-1	TGTGCCAGCAGGCCCTCAGTGGACACTGAAGCTTTCTTT	CASRPSVDTEAFF
TRBD1	TRBV14	NA	TRBJ1-2	TGTGCCAGCAGCCAAGTCGACAGGGGGAACTATGGCTACACCTTC	CASSQVDRGNYGYTF
NA	TRBV7-2	NA	TRBJ1-1	TGTGCCAGCAGCTTAGGGATAAGCAGGGAAGCTTTCTTT	CASSLGISREAFF
TRBD2	TRBV14	few	TRBJ2-2	TGTGCCAGCCCTGGTGGTAGCGGGAAGAGGCCGACCGGGGAGCTGTTTTTT	CASPGGSGKRPTGELFF
NA	TRBV15	NA	TRBJ1-6	TGTGCCACCAGCAGAGATGGGGTCCCCAAAGGGAATTCACCCCTCCACTTT	CATSRDGVPKGNSPLHF
TRBD2	TRBV30	NA	TRBJ2-3	TGTGCCTGGAGTGGTCAACTAGCGGCATCCACAGATACGCAGTATTTT	CAWSGQLAASTDTQYF
NA	TRBV30	NA	TRBJ1-1	TGTGCCTCCAGACGAGCACAGATGAACACTGAAGCTTTCTTT	CASRRAQMNTEAFF
NA	TRBV7-2	few	TRBJ2-7	TGTGCCAGCAGCTCGGGGATCGAGCAGTACTTC	CASSSGIEQYF
NA	TRBV18	NA	TRBJ1-2	TGTGCCAGCTCACCAAATAACCTTTATGAGGGCTACACCTTC	CASSPNNLYEGYTF
TRBD1	TRBV19	once	TRBJ2-7	TGTGCCAGTAGGGACAGGGGGACCTACGAGCAGTACTTC	CASRDRGTYEQYF
TRBD2	TRBV6-1	NA	TRBJ2-5	TGTGCCAGCGGGCGACTAGCGGGGCGGGAGACCCAGTACTTC	CASGRLAGRETQYF
TRBD2	TRBV19	NA	TRBJ2-5	TGTGCCAGTAGTAGGCGGGGGGGAGAGACCCAGTACTTC	CASSRRGGETQYF
TRBD1	TRBV19	NA	TRBJ1-4	TGTGCCAGTAGCGATCCGGGACAGGATTTCAATGAAAAACTGTTTTTT	CASSDPGQDFNEKLFF